This T cell receptor (beta chain) stems from a study of T cells in Graves' hyperthyroidism and ophthalmopathy. Findings and limits, study-wide: Onset of ophthalmopathy came a median approximately 6.8 months after the model predicted it.

Looked up from germline, CDR1 is MNHEY and CDR2 is SVGAGI. The CDR3 spans 15 residues. Germline trimming cut 2 bases from V and 1 base from J; bases unmatched to any gene: 3. Diagnostic decisions used clinical symptoms, serum thyroxine and TRAb, thyroid ultrasound and orbital computed tomography. This clonotype was counted between two and nine times. Its specificity is unknown. Researchers amplified the TCR beta CDR3 regions from RNA transcripts. The study used the HTBI primer set for a first-round RT-PCR of the TCR CDR3. TCRdb reprocessed the multiplex PCR reads with MiXCR, giving one entry per CDR3 protein. The repertoire holds about 620,000 distinct CDR3 sequences, with around 15% as singletons.

This sequence originates from a woman in her twenties or thirties with Graves' hyperthyroidism. The chain links TRBV6-5 to TRBJ2-3; 7 bases are shared with TRBD2. Sequencing input: blood. The CDR3 protein is CASSYGAGGTDTQYF. The CDR3 region has the DNA TGTGCCAGCAGTTACGGGGCGGGAGGCACAGATACGCAGTATTTT.